This TCR beta chain comes out of a study of T-cell reconstitution after alpha-beta-depleted transplantation in children. V was shortened by 0 bases and J by 4 bases, with 6 bases between the two germline ends. CDR1 is ENHRY and CDR2 is SYGVKD in the germline V gene. The CDR3 length is 14 residues. Preparation of the TCRbeta library was carried out with unique molecular identifiers. TCRdb reanalysed the PCR reads using MiXCR and keeps one entry per CDR3 protein. The sample yields around 78,000 distinct CDR3 sequences, about 6.7% seen once. Sequencing was performed on PBMCs from the stem cell graft donor, taken from the stem cell graft. This clonotype was obtained from a human donor who donated a stem cell graft to a child with acute lymphoblastic leukemia. The genes are TRBV10-3 and TRBJ2-2; D is unclear. CDR3 loop: CAISESSITGELFF. CDR3 bases: TGTGCCATCAGTGAGTCCTCTATCACCGGGGAGCTGTTTTTT.